The next 26 T cell receptor beta chains were all read from a single sample in a study of beta chain features in type 1 diabetes. General study results and limits: TCRB CDR3 length was moderately but significantly reduced in all four CD4+ subsets of Type 1 diabetes patients.

Investigators reverse transcribed all isolated RNA, so they sequenced expressed TCRB transcripts. Clones were read by immunoSEQ multiplex PCR, and TCRdb kept only the in-frame ones, dropping some. The repertoire includes 250,000 to 300,000 clones, around 15% of them detected once, and 0.015% to 0.02% sits in the top ten. What these receptors recognize is not known. The sequencing input was naive CD4+ T cells from blood. These receptors came from a young man with type 1 diabetes.

The V call is TRBV14, the J call TRBJ1-1, with no clear D. CDR3 length: 18 residues. V was cut by 0 bases and J by 5 bases, with 22 bases left in between. Germline CDR1 reads SGHDN; CDR2 reads FVKESK. CDR3 coding DNA: TGTGCCAGCAGCCAAGAATCAGGCCGGGAAGGCCCTCCAACTGAAGCTTTCTTT. This translates into CASSQESGREGPPTEAFF. Full variable domain (missing parts from reference TRBV14 and TRBJ1-1): EAGVTQFPSHSVIEKGQTVTLRCDPISGHDNLYWYRRVMGKEIKFLLHFVKESKQDESGMPNNRFLAERTGGTYSTLKVQPAELEDSGVYFCASSQESGREGPPTEAFFGQGTRLTVV.

This clone has a handful of counts. The rearrangement uses TRBV4-3 and TRBJ2-7; TRBD2 matches at 7 bases. The CDR3 runs 15 residues. The germline CDR1 and CDR2 sequences are LGHNA and YSLEER. With V trimmed by 0 bases and J by 6 bases, 8 bases remained unmatched. As DNA, the CDR3 is TGCGCCAGCAGCCAAGAATGGGGGGGTCTACGCGAGCAGTACTTC. The encoded protein is CASSQEWGGLREQYF.

This clone showed up just a few times. The rearrangement links TRBV30 to TRBJ2-5; no firm D call. This CDR3 comprises 10 residues. CDR1 is GTSNPN and CDR2 is SVGIG in the germline V gene (reference sequence). Trimming took 3 bases from V and 5 from J, leaving 4 bases between them. CDR3: CAWSEETQYF. The CDR3 DNA is TGTGCCTGGAGCGAGGAGACCCAGTACTTC. The full variable domain, its missing parts supplied by reference TRBV30 and TRBJ2-5, is SQTIHQWPATLVQPVGSPLSLECTVEGTSNPNLYWYRQAAGRGLQLLFYSVGIGQISSEVPQNLSASRPQDRQFILSSKKLLLSDSGFYLCAWSEETQYFGPGTRLLVL.

This clone was picked up a small number of times. The genes are TRBV6-5 and TRBJ2-1; TRBD2 agrees at 7 bases. The ends lost 7 bases at V and 0 bases at J; junction bases unmatched: 6. Germline lookup yields CDR1 MNHEY and CDR2 SVGAGI. The CDR3 is 15 amino acids. The CDR3 loop reads CASMREGSSYNEQFF. The CDR3 DNA reads as TGTGCCAGCATGAGGGAGGGAAGCTCCTACAATGAGCAGTTCTTC.

The chain couples TRBV7-2 to TRBJ2-1; 12 bases match TRBD2. The CDR3 has 18 residues. The ends lost 0 bases at V and 5 bases at J; junction bases unmatched: 8. From germline, CDR1 is SGHTA and CDR2 FQGNSA. The chain's CDR3 is CASSLAGLWTSGNNEQFF. In DNA form, the CDR3 reads TGTGCCAGCAGCTTAGCGGGCCTATGGACTAGCGGGAACAATGAGCAGTTCTTC.

This clone was observed a few times. The chain has TRBV7-9 and TRBJ2-1; a possible D gene is TRBD2 (6 bases). Germline CDR1 reads SEHNR; CDR2 reads FQNEAQ (reference sequence). The CDR3 is made up of 13 amino acids. The ends were cut back, 7 bases at V and 5 bases at J, with 12 bases in the middle. This CDR3 reads CASTGGRNNEQFF. In DNA form, the CDR3 reads TGTGCCAGCACCGGGGGACGGAACAATGAGCAGTTCTTC.

The genes are TRBV5-6 and TRBJ2-2; 7 nucleotides align to TRBD1. CDR3 length: 13 residues. Germline CDR1 reads SGHDT; CDR2 reads YYEEEE. V shed 4 bases, J shed 6 bases, and the junction held 3 bases outside the gene matches. The DNA of the CDR3 is TGTGCCAGCAGCCCACAGGGGCCCGGGGAGCTGTTTTTT. It yields the protein CASSPQGPGELFF.

The chain couples TRBV20-1 to TRBJ2-2, with D possibly TRBD1 on 6 matching bases. Germline V CDR1 and CDR2: DFQATT, SNEGSKA (reference sequence). The V and J ends lost 7 bases and 7 bases respectively, with 10 bases between them. This CDR3 has 11 amino acids. DNA for the CDR3: TGCAGTGTCCCACAGGGCGGGGAGCTGTTTTTT. Its translation: CSVPQGGELFF.

Worth noting for this clone: At one of its ends the junction is not consistent with the germline gene, which may arise from a read error. The rearrangement uses TRBV5-4 and TRBJ2-3; D is perhaps TRBD1 or TRBD2 (5 bases each). Germline V gene sequence: CDR1 SGHNT, CDR2 YYREEE (reference sequence). This CDR3 spans 15 amino acids. The CDR3 sequence: CASRLGVLGTDTQYF. The CDR3 region has the DNA TGTGCCAGCAGATTGGGGGTACTAGGCACAGATACGCAGTATTTT.

In its sample, this clone was seen a few times. The chain joins TRBV7-3 to TRBJ2-2; D gene unclear. Germline V gene lookup returns CDR1 SGHTA and CDR2 FQGTGA. V shed 2 bases and J shed 7 bases, with 8 bases lying between them. This CDR3 region has 13 residues. DNA for the CDR3: TGTGCCAGCAGCTTAGGGCTTAACGGGGAGCTGTTTTTT. Translating gives CASSLGLNGELFF.

The rearrangement links TRBV28 to TRBJ1-2; no clear D gene. Deletions cut 5 bases from V and 4 bases from J, with 14 bases between. The CDR3 sequence is 14 residues long. CDR1 is MDHEN, CDR2 SYDVKM, per germline. CDR3 nucleotide sequence: TGTGCCAGCAGTCAACCACCTACCTCCTATGGCTACACCTTC. Translation: CASSQPPTSYGYTF.

The chain carries TRBV28 and TRBJ1-3; TRBD1 is a possible D gene (5 bases). This CDR3 contains 14 residues. Germline V gives CDR1 MDHEN, CDR2 SYDVKM. V lost 3 bases and J 0 bases, leaving 6 bases between the germline ends. The chain's CDR3 is CASSFGGSGNTIYF. In DNA form, the CDR3 reads TGTGCCAGCAGTTTCGGGGGCTCTGGAAACACCATATATTTT.

This clone occurred a few times. V and J are TRBV5-4 and TRBJ2-7, with TRBD2 as a possible D gene (6 bases). CDR3 length: 15 residues. The germline gives CDR1 SGHNT, CDR2 YYREEE (reference sequence). V was cut by 0 bases and J by 0 bases, with 10 bases left in between. CDR3 in amino acids: CASSLGGEPSYEQYF. The DNA of the CDR3 is TGTGCCAGCAGCTTGGGGGGGGAACCCTCCTACGAGCAGTACTTC.

The chain recombines TRBV9 with TRBJ2-2, with 9 positions matching TRBD2. The germline CDR1 and CDR2 sequences are SGDLS and YYNGEE. Trimming at V came to 3 bases and at J to 4 bases, leaving 4 bases not matched to a gene. The CDR3 loop spans 15 amino acids. CDR3 region: CASSGGGRVTGELFF. In DNA form, the CDR3 reads TGTGCCAGCAGCGGGGGCGGGAGGGTCACCGGGGAGCTGTTTTTT.

The chain is built from TRBV12-5 and TRBJ2-7, with TRBD2 matching 8 bases. With V trimmed by 1 base and J by 1 base, 12 bases remained unmatched. This CDR3 spans 18 amino acids. CDR1 and CDR2 (germline): LGHNT, FRNRAP. The CDR3 sequence is CASGLARPRLARSYEQYF. The CDR3 nucleotides are TGTGCTAGTGGTTTGGCGCGACCCCGACTAGCGAGGTCCTACGAGCAGTACTTC.

This clone was detected a few times. The rearrangement links TRBV7-9 to TRBJ1-1; no clear D. Per the germline V gene, CDR1 is SEHNR and CDR2 is FQNEAQ (reference sequence). Trimming removed 5 bases from V and 0 bases from J, with 13 bases in between. This CDR3 has 15 residues. CDR3 loop: CASSPPGFMNTEAFF. The CDR3 DNA reads as TGTGCCAGCAGCCCCCCGGGGTTTATGAACACTGAAGCTTTCTTT.

The chain combines TRBV28 with TRBJ2-5; D possibly corresponds to TRBD1 (6 bases). This CDR3 region has 13 residues. The ends were cut back, 6 bases at V and 5 bases at J, with 13 bases in the middle. CDR1 is MDHEN and CDR2 is SYDVKM in the germline V gene. The CDR3 bases are TGTGCCAGCAGAGGGGGAGCACGCGAGACCCAGTACTTC. This translates into CASRGGARETQYF.

The genes are TRBV5-1 and TRBJ2-7; 9 bases are a match to TRBD1. The ends lost 4 bases at V and 5 bases at J; junction bases unmatched: 4. The CDR3 runs 13 residues. Per germline, CDR1 SGHRS and CDR2 YFSETQ. CDR3: CASSTDRGNEQYF. The CDR3 DNA reads as TGCGCCAGCAGCACCGACAGGGGGAACGAGCAGTACTTC.

For this clone: Other DNA sequences in the sample encode the same CDR3. This chain uses TRBV28 with TRBJ2-7; D may be TRBD1 (6 bases). Looked up from germline, CDR1 is MDHEN and CDR2 is SYDVKM. This CDR3 comprises 13 residues. V was pared by 6 bases and J by 2 bases, with 11 bases between. The CDR3 protein is CASSSGQPYEQYF. The CDR3 DNA is TGTGCCAGCAGCAGCGGACAGCCCTACGAGCAGTACTTC.

V is TRBV6-1 and J is TRBJ2-2; 7 bases align to TRBD2. The ends lost 4 bases at V and 7 bases at J; junction bases unmatched: 9. The CDR3 spans 15 residues. Germline values: CDR1 MNHNS, CDR2 SASEGT. The CDR3 loop is CASSAMGGTDGELFF. The CDR3 DNA reads as TGTGCCAGCAGTGCCATGGGGGGGACGGACGGGGAGCTGTTTTTT.

This clone was found a few times. The chain uses TRBV29-1 and TRBJ1-1, with D possibly matching TRBD1 (6 bases). The germline gives CDR1 SQVTM, CDR2 ANQGSEA. The V gene lost 6 bases and the J gene lost 0 bases, with 17 bases spanning the gap. The length of the CDR3 is 15 residues. CDR3 region: CSVGRGLFMNTEAFF. CDR3 DNA sequence: TGCAGCGTCGGGAGGGGGTTATTTATGAACACTGAAGCTTTCTTT.

On this clone itself: The junction does not match germline at one end; this may be a read error. The CDR3 coding sequence is TGCAGTGCCAGAGACAGACTAGAGCTGTTTTTT. It translates to CSARDRLELFF. The J gene is TRBJ1-4, the V gene TRBV20-1, with a tentative D call TRBD1 (5 bases). CDR3 size: 11 residues. Germline CDR1 DFQATT, CDR2 SNEGSKA (reference sequence).

This clone was recorded a few times. The rearrangement joins TRBV5-1 to TRBJ2-1; D is perhaps TRBD1 (5 bases). The CDR3 runs 14 residues. V lost 0 bases and J 6 bases, leaving 10 bases between the germline ends. Looked up from germline, CDR1 is SGHRS and CDR2 is YFSETQ. CDR3 amino acids: CASSLDPQGNEQFF. As DNA, the CDR3 is TGCGCCAGCAGCTTGGATCCTCAGGGCAATGAGCAGTTCTTC.

The rearrangement links TRBV28 to TRBJ2-7; TRBD1 agrees at 7 bases. Looked up from germline, CDR1 is MDHEN and CDR2 is SYDVKM. V lost 6 bases, J lost 0 bases, and 8 bases stayed unmatched. This CDR3 is built from 15 residues. The CDR3 loop reads CASRSQQGSSYEQYF. The CDR3, as DNA: TGTGCCAGCAGGAGCCAACAGGGGTCCTCCTACGAGCAGTACTTC.

The chain joins TRBV28 to TRBJ2-1, with D maybe TRBD1 (6 bases). Trimming took off 6 bases at V and 10 bases at J, with 16 bases between the two ends. Germline assignment: CDR1 MDHEN and CDR2 SYDVKM. This CDR3 contains 13 residues. Here the CDR3 reads CASSPWDKREQFF. The DNA of the CDR3 is TGTGCCAGCAGCCCATGGGACAAACGGGAGCAGTTCTTC.

The chain joins TRBV6-5 to TRBJ1-2; TRBD1 is a possible D gene (6 bases). V lost 6 bases, J lost 6 bases, and 14 bases lay in between. Germline V CDR1 and CDR2: MNHEY, SVGAGI. The CDR3 sequence is 13 residues long. The CDR3 bases are TGTGCCAGCAGAGGGACACCGTCAGATGGCTACACCTTC. Amino acid sequence: CASRGTPSDGYTF.